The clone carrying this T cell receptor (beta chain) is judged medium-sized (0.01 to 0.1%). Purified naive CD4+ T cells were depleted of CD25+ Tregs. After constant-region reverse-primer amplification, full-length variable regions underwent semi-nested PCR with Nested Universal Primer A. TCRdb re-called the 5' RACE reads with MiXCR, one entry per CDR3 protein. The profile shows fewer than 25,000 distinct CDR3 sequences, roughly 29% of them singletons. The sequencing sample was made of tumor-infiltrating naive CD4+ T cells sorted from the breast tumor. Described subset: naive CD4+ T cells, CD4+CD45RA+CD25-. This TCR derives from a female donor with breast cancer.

The CDR3: CSANHRSTDTQYF. In DNA form, the CDR3 reads TGCAGTGCTAATCACCGCAGCACAGATACGCAGTATTTT. J is TRBJ2-3 and V is TRBV20-1; D gene uncertain. The V and J ends lost 4 bases and 0 bases respectively, with 8 bases between them. Germline V gene lookup returns CDR1 DFQATT and CDR2 SNEGSKA (reference sequence). The CDR3 runs to 13 residues.